A single sample gave rise to the 24 T cell receptor beta chains below, sequenced in a study of identical twins. MiXCR, run by TCRdb on the 5' RACE reads, gives a single entry per CDR3 protein. The data show a few hundred thousand distinct CDR3 sequences, around a tenth seen once. The same data also contributed to another study, on yellow fever vaccine responses in identical twins.

The sample was PBMCs. These receptors came from a woman in her late teens or twenties in good health.

This clonotype was counted ten times or more. The V call is TRBV15, the J call TRBJ2-7; D is unclear. Looked up from germline, CDR1 is LNHNV and CDR2 is YYDKDF (reference sequence). Trimming took 1 base from V and 2 from J, leaving 9 bases between them. This CDR3 region has 14 residues. CDR3 loop: CATSRVYNPYEQYF. For the CDR3, the DNA is TGTGCCACCAGCAGAGTGTATAACCCCTACGAGCAGTACTTC.

The table lists this clonotype with a few counts. This chain links TRBV29-1 with TRBJ2-7; 7 bases fit TRBD1. J gave up 1 base and V 2 bases, and 8 bases lay outside the gene matches. Per germline, CDR1 SQVTM and CDR2 ANQGSEA. The CDR3 runs to 15 residues. The CDR3 DNA is TGCAGCGTTGAACCCGCCGACAGGGAATCCTACGAGCAGTACTTC. Protein product: CSVEPADRESYEQYF.

The V call is TRBV6-2 or TRBV6-3, the J call TRBJ2-3; 13 nucleotides match TRBD2. Trimming removed 3 bases from V and 2 bases from J; junction bases left unmatched: 5. Germline V gives CDR1 MNHEY, CDR2 SVGEGT. The CDR3 extends over 17 amino acids. The DNA for the CDR3 is TGTGCCAGCAGTTATCAACTAGCGGGAGGGACCACAGATACGCAGTATTTT. Translating it yields CASSYQLAGGTTDTQYF.

Ten or more counts support this clonotype. The chain uses TRBV10-3 and TRBJ2-7; the D is unclear. The CDR3 totals 11 residues. CDR1 ENHRY and CDR2 SYGVKD come from the germline V gene. With 0 bases removed from V and 5 bases from J, the gap between germline ends came to 2 bases. Here the CDR3 reads CAISESDEQYF. For the CDR3, the DNA is TGTGCCATCAGTGAGTCGGACGAGCAGTACTTC.

CDR3 sequence reads: CASSLSLRTRSADTQYF. The CDR3 DNA follows: TGTGCCAGCAGCCTCTCCCTGCGGACTAGAAGCGCAGATACGCAGTATTTT. The V gene is TRBV7-8, the J gene TRBJ2-3; TRBD2 agrees at 7 bases. J lost 4 bases, V lost 5 bases, and 15 bases had no gene match. Germline CDR1 SGHVS, CDR2 FQNEAQ. The CDR3 is 17 amino acids.

The chain joins TRBV5-1 to TRBJ2-7; possibly TRBD1 for D (6 bases). In germline, CDR1 is SGHRS, CDR2 YFSETQ. V was clipped by 0 bases and J by 1 base, with 20 bases between them. The CDR3 loop spans 18 amino acids. CDR3 loop: CASSLGTVRINPSYEQYF. The CDR3 DNA reads TGCGCCAGCAGCTTGGGGACAGTCCGCATCAATCCTTCCTACGAGCAGTACTTC.

V gene TRBV25-1 combines with J gene TRBJ2-7; a weak D match, TRBD1 (6 bases). The CDR3 runs to 13 residues. V was shortened by 2 bases and J by 6 bases, with 11 bases between the two germline ends. Per the germline V gene, CDR1 is MGHDK and CDR2 is SYGVNS. The CDR3 coding sequence is TGTGCCAGCAGTGAAGGACAGCCATCCGAGCAGTACTTC. It translates to CASSEGQPSEQYF.

This chain connects TRBV2 to TRBJ1-1; D might be TRBD1 (6 bases). The CDR3 loop spans 13 amino acids. The germline V and J ends were trimmed by 10 bases and 4 bases, with 16 bases remaining between them. Germline lookup yields CDR1 SNHLY and CDR2 FYNNEI. CDR3 region: CAMLQGIGTEAFF. In DNA, the CDR3 is TGTGCCATGTTACAGGGTATTGGCACTGAAGCTTTCTTT.

Only a few counts were recorded for this clonotype. The rearrangement links TRBV4-2 to TRBJ2-3; no reliable D call. V was trimmed by 5 bases and J by 0 bases, leaving 18 bases between them. Germline V gives CDR1 LGHNA, CDR2 YNFKEQ. This CDR3 comprises 17 residues. The DNA of the CDR3 is TGTGCCAGCAGCTACCGACTTGCGGAACTTAGCACAGATACGCAGTATTTT. As protein: CASSYRLAELSTDTQYF.

This clonotype occurred a few times. This rearrangement joins TRBV11-1 to TRBJ1-6, with 9 bases aligning to TRBD1. This CDR3 spans 14 amino acids. V shed 6 bases and J 10 bases; nucleotides not matched to a gene: 7. Germline V gene data show CDR1 as SGHAT and CDR2 as FQDESV (reference sequence). The CDR3, as DNA: TGTGCCAGCAGATATACAGGGGGCAGGTCACCCCTCCACTTT. Protein product: CASRYTGGRSPLHF.

The chain uses TRBV24-1 and TRBJ2-7; 9 bases line up with TRBD1. Unmatched junction bases numbered 7, after V lost 3 bases and J lost 5 bases. Germline-derived CDR1 and CDR2 are KGHDR and SFDVKD. This CDR3 is 15 amino acids long. In DNA, the CDR3 is TGTGCCACCAGTGATCTCGGGACAGGGCCAAACGAGCAGTACTTC. Translation gives CATSDLGTGPNEQYF.

The chain has TRBV20-1 and TRBJ2-3; D not resolved. V was trimmed by 0 bases and J by 2 bases, leaving 15 bases between them. Germline V gives CDR1 DFQATT, CDR2 SNEGSKA (reference sequence). This CDR3 spans 16 amino acids. The chain's CDR3 is CSARDRRAGPTDTQYF. Here the CDR3 DNA reads TGCAGTGCTAGAGATCGTCGGGCAGGACCCACAGATACGCAGTATTTT.

The V gene is TRBV12-3 or TRBV12-4, the J gene TRBJ1-5; D is ambiguous. The CDR3 extends over 13 amino acids. Trimming cost V 0 bases and J 5 bases, with 5 bases left between them. In nucleotides, the CDR3 is TGTGCCAGCAGTTTAGCGGAGGATCAGCCCCAGCATTTT. Translation: CASSLAEDQPQHF.

The chain is built from TRBV18 and TRBJ2-7, with D possibly called TRBD1 or TRBD2 (6 bases each). The CDR3 totals 14 residues. The ends were cut back, 0 bases at V and 5 bases at J, with 11 bases in the middle. Germline V gives CDR1 KGHSH, CDR2 LQKENI. CDR3 protein: CASSPPPGGDEQYF. In nucleotides, the CDR3 is TGTGCCAGCTCACCACCGCCCGGGGGCGACGAGCAGTACTTC. The variable domain in full, completed from reference TRBV18 and TRBJ2-7, reads NAGVMQNPRHLVRRRGQEARLRCSPMKGHSHVYWYRQLPEEGLKFMVYLQKENIIDESGMPKERFSAEFPKEGPSILRIQQVVRGDSAAYFCASSPPPGGDEQYFGPGTRLTVT.

This clonotype was seen a handful of times. The rearrangement uses TRBV12-3 or TRBV12-4 and TRBJ2-1, with D possibly being TRBD1 or TRBD2 (6 bases each). The CDR3 covers 15 residues. V lost 3 bases and J lost 10, with 19 bases in between. CDR3 nucleotide sequence: TGTGCCAGCAGTTTGCAAGCGAGGGGGGCCCCGGAGCAGTTCTTC. Translating it yields CASSLQARGAPEQFF.

V and J are TRBV20-1 and TRBJ2-3; TRBD1 aligns across 7 bases. This CDR3 comprises 13 residues. CDR1 is DFQATT and CDR2 is SNEGSKA in the germline V gene (reference sequence). The CDR3 DNA reads as TGCAGCACCCCGGGACAGAGCACAGATACGCAGTATTTT. Amino acid sequence: CSTPGQSTDTQYF.

This clonotype was observed a handful of times. The V and J genes are TRBV20-1 and TRBJ2-7; TRBD1 or TRBD2 may be the D gene (6 bases each). Germline V gene data show CDR1 as DFQATT and CDR2 as SNEGSKA (reference sequence). CDR3 length: 12 residues. V dropped 5 bases and J dropped 3 bases, with 11 bases sitting between them. The CDR3 nucleotides are TGCAGTGCTGTAGGGGGAGGCTACGAGCAGTACTTC. Its protein product is CSAVGGGYEQYF.

This clonotype was counted only a few times. The chain recombines TRBV4-2 with TRBJ2-1, with 11 bases identical to TRBD2. With 1 base clipped from V and 9 bases from J, the junction kept 8 bases outside the gene matches. Germline V CDR1 and CDR2: LGHNA, YNFKEQ. The CDR3 sequence is 16 residues long. For the CDR3, the DNA is TGTGCCAGCAGCCAAGTAGATAGCGGGGGGGCAGTTGAGCAGTTCTTC. This codes for CASSQVDSGGAVEQFF.

The chain carries TRBV19 and TRBJ2-2; D not certain. Trimming cost V 2 bases and J 4 bases, with 14 bases left between them. The CDR3 is 16 residues long. Germline CDR1 is LNHDA and CDR2 is SQIVND (reference sequence). The CDR3 reads CASSISAGLSTGELFF. The DNA of the CDR3 is TGTGCCAGTAGTATATCTGCTGGCCTTTCCACCGGGGAGCTGTTTTTT.

This clonotype came up a few times. This chain connects TRBV15 to TRBJ2-2, with 8 bases aligning to TRBD1. CDR3 length: 14 residues. V trimming: 5 bases; J trimming: 4 bases; junction bases outside the gene matches: 3. Germline-derived CDR1 and CDR2 are LNHNV and YYDKDF (reference sequence). The CDR3 spells CATSADRATGELFF. The DNA for the CDR3 is TGTGCCACCAGCGCGGACAGGGCCACCGGGGAGCTGTTTTTT.

This clonotype has more than one count but fewer than ten. The chain links TRBV10-2 to TRBJ2-7, with 11 nucleotides matching TRBD2. The length of the CDR3 is 15 residues. Germline-derived CDR1 and CDR2 are WSHSY and SAAADI. Trimming at V came to 1 base and at J to 5 bases, leaving 4 bases not matched to a gene. CDR3 amino acids: CASSEFGLAGNEQYF. CDR3 sequence (DNA): TGCGCCAGCAGTGAGTTCGGACTAGCGGGCAACGAGCAGTACTTC.

About this clonotype: The junction and the germline gene differ at one end; a read error may be behind it. The chain has TRBV28 and TRBJ2-5, with D perhaps TRBD1 (5 bases). From germline, CDR1 is MDHEN and CDR2 SYDVKM. This CDR3 is 14 amino acids long. CDR3 DNA sequence: TGTGCCAGCAGTTTCCCGACAGCCCAAGAGATCCAGTACTTC. Its protein product is CASSFPTAQEIQYF.

This clonotype was seen at least ten times. The chain is built from TRBV20-1 and TRBJ2-1; tentatively, D is TRBD1 (6 bases). V was clipped by 3 bases and J by 2 bases, with 20 bases between them. CDR1 DFQATT and CDR2 SNEGSKA come from the germline V gene (reference sequence). This CDR3 has 17 amino acids. The CDR3 loop is CSASGFWETGTYNEQFF. The CDR3 DNA reads TGCAGTGCTAGTGGTTTTTGGGAAACAGGGACCTACAATGAGCAGTTCTTC.

This clonotype was counted only a few times. The rearrangement uses TRBV2 and TRBJ2-5, with TRBD2 as a possible D gene (6 bases). The CDR3 has 14 residues. Germline V gene data show CDR1 as SNHLY and CDR2 as FYNNEI. Trimming shortened V by 1 base and J by 5 bases, and 11 bases separated the two germline ends. The CDR3 protein is CASSEGRGEETQYF. Written as DNA, the CDR3 is TGTGCCAGCAGTGAAGGGCGGGGAGAGGAGACCCAGTACTTC.